Below, 28 T cell receptor beta chains from the same sample are listed, as sequenced in a study of cytomegalovirus exposure and HLA in healthy donors (dated 2017 in TCRdb). Library preparation employed the immunoSEQ multiplex PCR assay. TCRdb stores this immuneACCESS table with in-frame sequences only. Part of the clones is absent; in the studies checked, under half of the shortfall reflects unresolved V genes, and no reason is known for the rest. This sample holds around 170,000 clones; 85% were observed only once. The ten largest clones capture 16% of the sample. Sequencing input: PBMCs. These receptors all come from a man younger than 35 in good health and CMV-seropositive.

The chain carries TRBV27 and TRBJ1-4; 7 bases match TRBD1. Germline V gene lookup returns CDR1 MNHEY and CDR2 SMNVEV (reference sequence). The V segment lost 6 bases and the J segment 11 bases; nucleotides outside the gene matches: 18. This CDR3 contains 16 residues. CDR3 region: CASSPIGNRGPQKLFF. In DNA, the CDR3 is TGTGCCAGCAGCCCCATCGGTAACAGGGGACCTCAGAAACTGTTTTTT.

The V gene is TRBV6-6, the J gene TRBJ1-5; TRBD1 matches 7 bases. Germline trimming cut 5 bases from V and 7 bases from J; bases unmatched to any gene: 11. CDR1 and CDR2 (germline): MNHNY, SVGAGI (reference sequence). The length of the CDR3 is 15 residues. CDR3 amino acids: CASSLHLTGDQPQHF. CDR3 coding DNA: TGTGCCAGCAGTCTACATCTTACAGGGGACCAGCCCCAGCATTTT.

The genes are TRBV27 and TRBJ1-1; D call uncertain. V dropped 0 bases and J dropped 7 bases, with 9 bases sitting between them. Germline assignment: CDR1 MNHEY and CDR2 SMNVEV (reference sequence). This CDR3 region has 13 residues. The CDR3 nucleotides read TGTGCCAGCAGTTTATCAAACGGAGGTGAAGCTTTCTTT. Its translation: CASSLSNGGEAFF.

The chain has TRBV30 and TRBJ1-2; a weak D match, TRBD1 (5 bases). Trimming removed 2 bases at V and 6 bases at J, with 22 bases between. Per germline, CDR1 GTSNPN and CDR2 SVGIG (reference sequence). This CDR3 comprises 16 residues. The CDR3 protein is CAWSPNPRPGEDGYTF. The CDR3, as DNA: TGTGCCTGGAGTCCGAATCCTCGCCCGGGGGAGGATGGCTACACCTTC. Filled out from reference TRBV30 and TRBJ1-2, the complete variable domain reads SQTIHQWPATLVQPVGSPLSLECTVEGTSNPNLYWYRQAAGRGLQLLFYSVGIGQISSEVPQNLSASRPQDRQFILSSKKLLLSDSGFYLCAWSPNPRPGEDGYTFGSGTRLTVV.

V and J are TRBV11-2 and TRBJ2-5; 10 bases are shared with TRBD1. Germline CDR1 is SGHAT and CDR2 is FQNNGV. J lost 1 base, V lost 1 base, and 6 bases had no gene match. This CDR3 spans 17 amino acids. DNA for the CDR3: TGTGCCAGCAGCTTAGCCTCCGACAGGGGGCCCCAAGAGACCCAGTACTTC. It yields the protein CASSLASDRGPQETQYF.

CDR3 amino acids: CASSLMAGTTYEQYF. The CDR3 DNA reads as TGTGCCAGCAGTTTGATGGCAGGCACGACCTACGAGCAGTACTTC. The chain joins TRBV28 to TRBJ2-7; no definite D call. This CDR3 is built from 15 residues. Deletions cut 3 bases from V and 2 bases from J, with 14 bases between. Germline V lookup: CDR1 MDHEN, CDR2 SYDVKM.

This clone was recorded once. The chain is built from TRBV5-1 and TRBJ1-1, with TRBD1 identical over 9 bases. J was trimmed by 3 bases and V by 3 bases; bases with no gene match: 9. The CDR3 sequence is 16 residues long. The germline CDR1 and CDR2 sequences are SGHRS and YFSETQ. CDR3 bases: TGCGCCAGCAGCTCCACAGGGGGCCTCGGGGACACTGAAGCTTTCTTT. Its protein is CASSSTGGLGDTEAFF.

The chain uses TRBV28 and TRBJ1-3; 7 bases agree with TRBD1. Germline CDR1 reads MDHEN; CDR2 reads SYDVKM. CDR3 length: 15 amino acids. Trimming took 6 bases from V and 4 from J; bases not matched to a gene: 9. The CDR3, as DNA: TGTGCCAGCAGCCCTTCCGACAGGGTCGGAAACACCATATATTTT. Its protein is CASSPSDRVGNTIYF.

This chain uses TRBV7-9 with TRBJ1-2; maybe TRBD1 (6 bases). The V gene lost 5 bases and the J gene lost 5 bases, with 18 bases spanning the gap. The CDR3 consists of 15 residues. Germline V gene sequence: CDR1 SEHNR, CDR2 FQNEAQ (reference sequence). CDR3 amino acids: CASSPYRDSGYGYTF. The CDR3 nucleotides read TGTGCCAGCAGCCCGTACAGGGATAGTGGGTATGGCTACACCTTC.

The chain employs TRBV4-1 and TRBJ1-1; D might be TRBD1 (6 bases). The CDR3 runs 15 residues. Germline CDR1 MGHRA, CDR2 YSYEKL. The V end lost 0 bases, the J end lost 8 bases, and 16 bases lay between the germline ends. The CDR3 spells CASSQEPPGTGEAFF. The CDR3 region has the DNA TGCGCCAGCAGCCAAGAACCGCCAGGTACAGGGGAAGCTTTCTTT.

The rearrangement uses TRBV7-6 and TRBJ2-7, with 10 bases that match TRBD1. J lost 6 bases, V lost 0 bases, and 5 bases had no gene match. Germline V gives CDR1 SGHVS, CDR2 FNYEAQ. The CDR3 covers 15 residues. CDR3 DNA: TGTGCCAGCAGCTTAGCCGGGACAGGGGTTTCCGAGCAGTACTTC. This sequence encodes CASSLAGTGVSEQYF. Supplemented by reference TRBV7-6 and TRBJ2-7, the full variable domain reads GAGVSQSPRYKVTKRGQDVALRCDPISGHVSLYWYRQALGQGPEFLTYFNYEAQQDKSGLPNDRFSAERPEGSISTLTIQRTEQRDSAMYRCASSLAGTGVSEQYFGPGTRLTVT.

The J gene is TRBJ2-5, the V gene TRBV11-3; D gene uncertain. Per the germline V gene, CDR1 is SGHNT and CDR2 is YENEEA. The CDR3 covers 13 residues. Trimming removed 1 base at V and 2 bases at J, with 5 bases between. Here the CDR3 reads CASSLGRQETQYF. The DNA of the CDR3 is TGTGCCAGCAGCTTAGGCAGACAAGAGACCCAGTACTTC. The full variable domain, completed using reference TRBV11-3 and TRBJ2-5, is EAGVVQSPRYKIIEKKQPVAFWCNPISGHNTLYWYLQNLGQGPELLIRYENEEAVDDSQLPKDRFSAERLKGVDSTLKIQPAELGDSAVYLCASSLGRQETQYFGPGTRLLVL.

The CDR3 protein is CASSFLTTTTSGSSKTQYF. CDR3 DNA: TGTGCCAGCAGCTTCTTAACGACCACGACTAGCGGGAGTTCGAAGACCCAGTACTTC. The genes are TRBV7-9 and TRBJ2-5, with TRBD2 identical over 12 bases. J was trimmed by 6 bases and V by 3 bases; bases with no gene match: 17. This CDR3 spans 19 amino acids. Germline assignment: CDR1 SEHNR and CDR2 FQNEAQ (reference sequence).

The chain recombines TRBV2 with TRBJ2-7; a weak D match, TRBD2 (5 bases). Trimming took off 7 bases at V and 3 bases at J, with 13 bases between the two ends. The germline gives CDR1 SNHLY, CDR2 FYNNEI. This CDR3 spans 13 amino acids. The CDR3 loop is CASNEGVFYEQYF. DNA of the CDR3: TGTGCCAGCAACGAGGGAGTCTTCTACGAGCAGTACTTC.

The chain employs TRBV19 and TRBJ1-5; tentative D call: TRBD1 (6 bases). Between the trimmed V and J ends, which lost 6 bases and 3 bases, there was a span of 15 bases. Germline loops: CDR1 LNHDA, CDR2 SQIVND (reference sequence). This CDR3 contains 15 residues. As DNA, the CDR3 is TGTGCCAGTAGGAAGGGTGGACAGCCCAATCAGCCCCAGCATTTT. Translating gives CASRKGGQPNQPQHF.

The V gene is TRBV9, the J gene TRBJ2-7, with 10 bases lining up with TRBD1. The CDR3 extends over 15 amino acids. Germline CDR1 reads SGDLS; CDR2 reads YYNGEE. Germline trimming cut 4 bases from V and 7 bases from J; bases unmatched to any gene: 11. The CDR3 DNA sequence: TGTGCCAGCAGCTCTCTGGGGACAGGGGTGTTGGAGCAGTACTTC. This translates into CASSSLGTGVLEQYF.

The V gene is TRBV5-4, the J gene TRBJ1-3; a possible D gene is TRBD1 (5 bases). Trimming took off 1 base at V and 2 bases at J, with 13 bases between the two ends. Germline lookup yields CDR1 SGHNT and CDR2 YYREEE (reference sequence). This CDR3 has 16 amino acids. The CDR3 DNA follows: TGTGCCAGCAGCTTGATAGGGGAAAGGGCTGGAAACACCATATATTTT. Its protein is CASSLIGERAGNTIYF.

Only one count was recorded for this clone. This chain joins TRBV5-1 and TRBJ2-5; a weak D match, TRBD2 (5 bases). CDR1 SGHRS and CDR2 YFSETQ come from the germline V gene. The germline V and J ends were trimmed by 3 bases and 5 bases, with 11 bases remaining between them. The CDR3 is made up of 13 amino acids. The CDR3 DNA is TGCGCCAGCAGCTCCGGGGTTGGGGAGACCCAGTACTTC. It specifies CASSSGVGETQYF.

The V call is TRBV28, the J call TRBJ1-1, with 8 bases identical to TRBD1. The CDR3 length is 12 residues. Per germline, CDR1 MDHEN and CDR2 SYDVKM. V dropped 2 bases and J dropped 10; count of bases not matched to a gene: 3. CDR3 residues: CASSLNQGAAFF. In nucleotides, the CDR3 is TGTGCCAGCAGTTTAAATCAGGGGGCAGCTTTCTTT.

The chain carries TRBV28 and TRBJ2-7; a possible D gene is TRBD1 (7 bases). The CDR3 contains 15 residues. Germline V gives CDR1 MDHEN, CDR2 SYDVKM. Between the trimmed V and J ends, which lost 2 bases and 3 bases, there was a span of 14 bases. The CDR3: CASSLTEGASYEQYF. The CDR3 DNA is TGTGCCAGCAGTTTAACGGAGGGGGCAAGCTACGAGCAGTACTTC.

V gene TRBV6-6 combines with J gene TRBJ1-1; D unclear. Between the trimmed V and J ends, which lost 6 bases and 7 bases, there was a span of 12 bases. The CDR3 spans 12 residues. Germline V CDR1 and CDR2: MNHNY, SVGAGI (reference sequence). CDR3 region: CASSPNLNEAFF. The CDR3 DNA is TGTGCCAGCAGCCCTAACCTCAATGAAGCTTTCTTT.

This clone was seen a handful of times. This sequence joins TRBV6-5 and TRBJ2-7; 7 nucleotides align to TRBD2. Germline V gene lookup returns CDR1 MNHEY and CDR2 SVGAGI. With 6 bases clipped from V and 2 bases from J, the junction kept 4 bases outside the gene matches. This CDR3 has 13 amino acids. CDR3 residues: CASRPGLTYEQYF. CDR3 in DNA: TGTGCCAGCAGGCCGGGACTAACCTACGAGCAGTACTTC.

The rearrangement links TRBV5-4 to TRBJ2-7; 8 bases align to TRBD1. Germline CDR1 is SGHNT and CDR2 is YYREEE (reference sequence). The CDR3 has 15 residues. J gave up 0 bases and V 3 bases, and 5 bases lay outside the gene matches. The CDR3 region is CASSSLTGDSYEQYF. The CDR3 DNA reads TGTGCCAGCAGCTCACTGACAGGGGACTCCTACGAGCAGTACTTC.

This clone was found a few times. This sequence joins TRBV19 and TRBJ1-5; D not certain. V gave up 7 bases and J gave up 1 base, with 8 bases separating them. Germline CDR1 reads LNHDA; CDR2 reads SQIVND (reference sequence). CDR3 length equals 13 residues. CDR3 bases: TGTGCCAGTACCAGGAGGAGCAATCAGCCCCAGCATTTT. This encodes CASTRRSNQPQHF.

This sequence joins TRBV28 and TRBJ2-5, with 8 bases matching TRBD1. The V gene end was trimmed by 7 bases and the J gene end by 4 bases; junction bases not matched to a gene: 5. The CDR3 totals 13 residues. CDR1 and CDR2 from the germline V gene are MDHEN and SYDVKM. CDR3 sequence: CASTTGGTETQYF. Written as DNA, the CDR3 is TGTGCCAGCACCACAGGGGGGACAGAGACCCAGTACTTC.

The V gene is TRBV27, the J gene TRBJ2-1; D might be TRBD2 (5 bases). CDR3 length equals 16 residues. Germline lookup yields CDR1 MNHEY and CDR2 SMNVEV (reference sequence). V lost 4 bases and J 0 bases, leaving 13 bases between the germline ends. The CDR3 coding sequence is TGTGCCAGCAGTTCCCTTTCGGGGAGCTCCTACAATGAGCAGTTCTTC. Residues: CASSSLSGSSYNEQFF.

The chain has TRBV13 and TRBJ1-2, with D possibly matching TRBD1 (6 bases). This CDR3 comprises 12 residues. The germline V gene has CDR1 PRHDT and CDR2 FYEKMQ (reference sequence). V was pared by 4 bases and J by 8 bases, with 11 bases between. The CDR3 DNA is TGTGCCAGCAGCTCCCAGGGGTACGGCTACACCTTC. Translated: CASSSQGYGYTF.

The rearrangement joins TRBV28 to TRBJ1-5; D is perhaps TRBD1 (6 bases). Germline V gives CDR1 MDHEN, CDR2 SYDVKM. The V end was cut by 4 bases, the J end by 4 bases, with 8 bases between. The CDR3 has 13 amino acids. This CDR3 is CASSSGTNQPQHF. The CDR3 region has the DNA TGTGCCAGCAGTTCAGGGACAAATCAGCCCCAGCATTTT.